The rows below give T cell receptor beta chains drawn from one sample of a study of metastatic and nonmetastatic thyroid tumors. Via MiXCR, TCRdb re-called the PCR reads. The profile shows around 15,000 clones, 29% of them singletons. The material sequenced was blood. All receptors derive from a female donor with papillary thyroid cancer or a benign thyroid nodule (not recorded which). Some clones in this sample may be carry-over from other donors' samples. The CDR3 runs from the conserved cysteine through the conserved F or W. The D gene is left open where the match is weak. Some rows have no size entry. The others give once, few or many, or a class for an expanded clone.

clone_size j_call v_call d_call cdr3_aa cdr3_nt
many TRBJ2-3 TRBV28 . CASMPPRADTQYF TGTGCCAGCATGCCCCCGAGGGCAGATACGCAGTATTTT
. TRBJ2-2 TRBV4-3 . CAISQEYPRANTGELSF TGCGCCATCAGCCAAGAATATCCCAGGGCGAACACCGGGGAGCTGTCTTTT
medium-sized TRBJ1-5 TRBV20-1 . CSARDLVGQPQHF TGCAGTGCTAGAGATCTGGTCGGTCAGCCCCAGCATTTT
few TRBJ1-3 TRBV6-5 . CASSSTIGGISSGNTIYF TGTGCCAGCAGTTCCACGATAGGCGGGATTAGCTCTGGAAACACCATATATTTT
few TRBJ2-3 TRBV27 TRBD2 CASIPLGAGGTDTQYF TGTGCCAGCATCCCCCTGGGGGCGGGAGGGACAGATACGCAGTATTTT
. TRBJ1-2 TRBV11-1 . CASSLDGWGGQRNYGYTF TGTGCCAGCAGCTTAGATGGGTGGGGCGGGCAGAGGAACTATGGCTACACCTTC
many TRBJ2-6 TRBV4-3 TRBD2 CASSHIGLAGDKVSGANVLTF TGCGCCAGCAGCCACATAGGACTAGCGGGGGATAAAGTCTCTGGGGCCAACGTCCTGACTTTC
few TRBJ1-2 TRBV6-2/TRBV6-3 . CASSYSPGDYGYTF TGTGCCAGCAGTTACTCGCCAGGAGACTATGGCTACACCTTC
. TRBJ1-3 TRBV18 . CASSLQRSSGNTIYF TGTGCCAGCTCACTACAGAGGAGCTCTGGAAACACCATATATTTT
. TRBJ2-1 TRBV20-1 . CSASTRLGDNEQFF TGCAGTGCTTCGACCCGGTTGGGGGACAATGAGCAGTTCTTC
medium-sized TRBJ1-5 TRBV12-3/TRBV12-4 . CASSLKWTDLSNQPQHF TGTGCCAGCAGTTTAAAATGGACAGACCTTAGCAATCAGCCCCAGCATTTT
medium-sized TRBJ1-6 TRBV4-3 TRBD1 CASSQGQGNSPLHF TGCGCCAGCAGCCAGGGACAGGGGAATTCACCCCTCCACTTT
. TRBJ2-7 TRBV7-8 . CASSIRTYEQYF TGTGCCAGCAGCATCCGGACCTACGAGCAGTACTTC
. TRBJ2-1 TRBV19 TRBD1 CASSGQGEYNEQFF TGTGCCAGTAGTGGACAGGGGGAGTACAATGAGCAGTTCTTC
medium-sized TRBJ1-1 TRBV2 . CATLRGAFDAEAFF TGTGCCACCCTTAGAGGGGCTTTTGACGCTGAAGCTTTCTTT
medium-sized TRBJ2-2 TRBV5-1 . CASSLEIGNTGELFF TGCGCCAGCAGCTTGGAAATCGGGAACACCGGGGAGCTGTTTTTT
many TRBJ2-3 TRBV5-4 TRBD2 CASSLGLAGADTQYF TGTGCCAGCAGCCTTGGACTAGCGGGAGCAGATACGCAGTATTTT
few TRBJ1-6 TRBV10-1 . CASSESGLLQSNSPLHF TGCGCCAGCAGTGAGAGTGGCCTTTTGCAGAGTAATTCACCCCTCCACTTT
. TRBJ2-7 TRBV5-1 . CASSQKALPGGDEQYF TGCGCCAGCAGCCAGAAGGCACTCCCAGGTGGGGACGAGCAGTACTTC
many TRBJ1-4 TRBV9 TRBD1 CASSAGTGIEKLFF TGTGCCAGCAGCGCCGGGACAGGTATTGAAAAACTGTTTTTT
few TRBJ1-1 TRBV6-1 . CASSTRDTSEAFF TGTGCCAGCAGTACCCGGGACACCTCTGAAGCTTTCTTT
few TRBJ2-2 TRBV27 . CASSLKVYTGELFF TGTGCCAGTAGTCTCAAGGTGTACACCGGGGAGCTGTTTTTT
. TRBJ2-7 TRBV20-1 TRBD2 CSANGLAGGPPPYEQYF TGCAGTGCTAACGGACTAGCGGGAGGCCCGCCTCCCTACGAGCAGTACTTC
. TRBJ1-1 TRBV19 . CASSQGPTEAFF TGTGCCAGTTCCCAGGGGCCCACTGAAGCTTTCTTT
. TRBJ1-2 TRBV6-1 TRBD1 CDSSTTGYLGFTF TGTGACAGCAGTACGACAGGGTATTTAGGCTTCACCTTC
few TRBJ2-3 TRBV12-3/TRBV12-4 TRBD2 CASSWTSGRGTQYF TGTGCCAGCAGTTGGACTAGCGGGAGGGGTACGCAGTATTTT